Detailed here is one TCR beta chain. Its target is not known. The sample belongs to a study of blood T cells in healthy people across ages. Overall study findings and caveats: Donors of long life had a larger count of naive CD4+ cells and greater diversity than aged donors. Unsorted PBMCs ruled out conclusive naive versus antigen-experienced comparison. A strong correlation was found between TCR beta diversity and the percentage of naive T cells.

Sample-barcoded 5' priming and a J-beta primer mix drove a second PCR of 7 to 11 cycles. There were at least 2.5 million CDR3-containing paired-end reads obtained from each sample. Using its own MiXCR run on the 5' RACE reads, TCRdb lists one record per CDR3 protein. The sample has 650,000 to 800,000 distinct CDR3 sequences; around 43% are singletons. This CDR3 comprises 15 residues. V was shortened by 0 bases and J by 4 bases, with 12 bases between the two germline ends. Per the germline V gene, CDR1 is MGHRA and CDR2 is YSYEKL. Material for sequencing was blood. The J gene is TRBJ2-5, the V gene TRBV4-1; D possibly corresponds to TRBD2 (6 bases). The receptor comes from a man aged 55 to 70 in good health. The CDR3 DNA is TGCGCCAGCAGCCAAGATAGGTTCGGGGGAGAGACCCAGTACTTC. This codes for CASSQDRFGGETQYF.